The clone carrying this TCR beta chain was observed a few times. Its target is not known. This entry is derived from a study of cytomegalovirus exposure and HLA in healthy donors. Study results and caveats: The study listed 150 to 200 cytomegalovirus-associated TCR beta chains. A later analysis linked a missense DCLRE1C variant to TCR beta V- and J-gene trimming.

The study ran its PCR with 60 Vbeta and 13 Jbeta primers. Some clones are missing from TCRdb's copy, which holds only in-frame ones; the method was immunoSEQ multiplex PCR. The table lists about 160,000 clones, approximately 88% of them singletons. Trimming at V came to 1 base and at J to 12 bases, leaving 4 bases not matched to a gene. Germline V gene sequence: CDR1 SNHLY, CDR2 FYNNEI. The CDR3 totals 13 residues. Material for sequencing was PBMCs. The chain joins TRBV2 to TRBJ2-1, with 9 bases identical to TRBD2. The receptor was derived from a woman aged 30 to 39 in good health and CMV-seronegative. In nucleotides, the CDR3 is TGTGCCAGCAGTGAAGAGCGGGGGGTTGTGCAGTTCTTC. Residues: CASSEERGVVQFF.